The clone carrying this T cell receptor (beta chain) has a handful of counts. The antigen remains undetermined. During its preparation, the TCRbeta library received unique molecular identifiers. MiXCR, run by TCRdb on the PCR reads, gives a single entry per CDR3 protein. The sample carries about 260,000 distinct CDR3 sequences, 6.5% to 9% recorded once. This sample is drawn from a study of T-cell reconstitution after alpha-beta-depleted transplantation in children. General study results and limits: Some patients' high day-60 TCRbeta diversity was traced to surviving recipient T cells and thymic progenitors. Fresh T-cell production supplied most of the T-cell counts and diversity seen one year after transplant.

Trimming pared 3 bases from V and 6 bases from J, leaving 12 bases between. CDR3 size: 13 residues. Germline lookup yields CDR1 KGHSH and CDR2 LQKENI. V is TRBV18 and J is TRBJ2-7; D may be TRBD1 or TRBD2 (5 bases each). Here the sequenced sample was PBMCs, mostly from graft donor cells, taken 180 days after TCRalphabeta/CD19-depleted stem cell transplant. The receptor's source is a male patient younger than 18 who had a stem cell transplant for acute lymphoblastic leukemia, so the T cells may come from the graft donor. The CDR3: CASSPGEMGEQYF. In DNA, the CDR3 is TGTGCCAGCTCACCGGGGGAGATGGGCGAGCAGTACTTC.